Below, 31 T cell receptor beta chains from the same sample are listed, as sequenced in a study of sequential checkpoint blockade in melanoma. Some clones are missing from TCRdb's copy, which holds only in-frame ones; the method was immunoSEQ multiplex PCR. The sample consists of roughly 13,000 clones, 52% of them appearing once. Indicated treatment: randomized to nivolumab then ipilimumab (arm A) or the reverse (arm B). This material consisted of CD8+ T cells sorted from blood (inferred from file names), taken from a patient given nivolumab and ipilimumab in sequence. These receptors all stem from a human donor with melanoma.

This clone came up once. V usage is TRBV28 and J usage is TRBJ2-1; tentatively, D is TRBD2 (6 bases). The germline V gene has CDR1 MDHEN and CDR2 SYDVKM. The CDR3 is made up of 13 amino acids. The V end lost 3 bases, the J end lost 5 bases, and 8 bases lay between the germline ends. The CDR3 nucleotides are TGTGCCAGCAGTTTGTTAGCGGACAATGAGCAGTTCTTC. Its protein product is CASSLLADNEQFF. Filled out from reference TRBV28 and TRBJ2-1, the complete variable domain reads DVKVTQSSRYLVKRTGEKVFLECVQDMDHENMFWYRQDPGLGLRLIYFSYDVKMKEKGDIPEGYSVSREKKERFSLILESASTNQTSMYLCASSLLADNEQFFGPGTRLTVL.

V gene TRBV11-3 combines with J gene TRBJ1-1; maybe TRBD1 (6 bases). This CDR3 comprises 14 residues. Germline V gene sequence: CDR1 SGHNT, CDR2 YENEEA. Trimming pared 5 bases from V and 1 base from J, leaving 11 bases between. CDR3 coding DNA: TGTGCCAGCAGCCCCCCGACAGGGAACACTGAAGCTTTCTTT. Translated: CASSPPTGNTEAFF.

This chain connects TRBV27 to TRBJ2-7; D is ambiguous. The V end lost 2 bases, the J end lost 3 bases, and 8 bases lay between the germline ends. There are 13 residues in the CDR3. Looked up from germline, CDR1 is MNHEY and CDR2 is SMNVEV (reference sequence). In DNA, the CDR3 is TGTGCCAGCAGTTTAGGCCCCCACTACGAGCAGTACTTC. Its protein is CASSLGPHYEQYF.

The sample holds a few counts of this clone. The chain uses TRBV6-6 and TRBJ1-1, with unresolved D. This CDR3 region has 13 residues. The germline CDR1 and CDR2 sequences are MNHNY and SVGAGI (reference sequence). The V end was cut by 6 bases, the J end by 4 bases, with 12 bases between. The CDR3 DNA follows: TGTGCCAGCAGCGCCGGGGAACCCACTGAAGCTTTCTTT. Its protein product is CASSAGEPTEAFF.

The V gene is TRBV6-6, the J gene TRBJ2-2; 7 bases agree with TRBD1. V lost 2 bases and J lost 5; bases outside the gene matches: 2. The V gene's germline CDR1 is MNHNY and CDR2 SVGAGI (reference sequence). The CDR3 loop spans 14 amino acids. The CDR3 nucleotides are TGTGCCAGCAGTTACCCGACAGGGACCGGGGAGCTGTTTTTT. This translates into CASSYPTGTGELFF.

The chain couples TRBV6-6 to TRBJ1-5, with D possibly TRBD1 on 5 matching bases. The length of the CDR3 is 16 residues. Trimming removed 6 bases at V and 5 bases at J, with 20 bases between. Germline assignment: CDR1 MNHNY and CDR2 SVGAGI (reference sequence). The CDR3, as DNA: TGTGCCAGCAGCCCGGGCCCCGGGGGGGGTGATCAGCCCCAGCATTTT. Protein sequence: CASSPGPGGGDQPQHF.

This clone is categorized as medium-sized. Distinct nucleotide sequences in the sample also encode this CDR3. The chain employs TRBV27 and TRBJ1-5; D might be TRBD1 (6 bases). The CDR3 extends over 16 amino acids. Trimming removed 0 bases at V and 2 bases at J, with 11 bases between. Germline V gene sequence: CDR1 MNHEY, CDR2 SMNVEV (reference sequence). CDR3 region: CASSLSYRVGNQPQHF. The DNA for the CDR3 is TGTGCCAGCAGTTTATCTTACAGGGTGGGCAATCAGCCCCAGCATTTT.

This clone appeared a few times. This chain links TRBV5-5 with TRBJ1-1; 11 bases match TRBD1. CDR3 length equals 16 residues. Germline trimming cut 7 bases from V and 0 bases from J; bases unmatched to any gene: 8. CDR1 and CDR2 from the germline V gene are SGHKS and YYEKEE (reference sequence). Written as DNA, the CDR3 is TGTGCCAGCCAGGGACAGGGGGTACGAGTGAACACTGAAGCTTTCTTT. Amino acid sequence: CASQGQGVRVNTEAFF. Full variable domain (rest looked up from reference TRBV5-5 and TRBJ1-1): DAGVTQSPTHLIKTRGQQVTLRCSPISGHKSVSWYQQVLGQGPQFIFQYYEKEERGRGNFPDRFSARQFPNYSSELNVNALLLGDSALYLCASQGQGVRVNTEAFFGQGTRLTVV.

V is TRBV29-1 and J is TRBJ1-2; D unresolved. The germline gives CDR1 SQVTM, CDR2 ANQGSEA. The length of the CDR3 is 13 residues. The germline V and J ends were trimmed by 1 base and 4 bases, with 10 bases remaining between them. For the CDR3, the DNA is TGCAGCGTTGAAGGGGAGGAATCCTATGGCTACACCTTC. It codes for CSVEGEESYGYTF.

V and J are TRBV29-1 and TRBJ2-5; 10 positions agree with TRBD1. TRBJ2-7 matches the DNA end more closely, so the J call is doubtful. Per germline, CDR1 SQVTM and CDR2 ANQGSEA. The CDR3 sequence is 16 residues long. Here the CDR3 reads CSVEVPGTGASYEQYF. The CDR3 region has the DNA TGCAGCGTTGAAGTCCCCGGGACAGGGGCCTCCTACGAGCAGTACTTC.

The sample holds a few counts of this clone. The chain links TRBV10-3 to TRBJ2-5, with D possibly TRBD2 on 6 matching bases. Deletions cut 6 bases from V and 0 bases from J, with 8 bases between. Germline-derived CDR1 and CDR2 are ENHRY and SYGVKD. CDR3 length: 13 residues. Written as DNA, the CDR3 is TGTGCCATCAGACGGGAGTACCAAGAGACCCAGTACTTC. It specifies CAIRREYQETQYF.

The CDR3 region is CASSLTPQRATDTQYF. CDR3 DNA sequence: TGTGCCAGCAGTTTAACTCCCCAGCGGGCCACAGATACGCAGTATTTT. V and J are TRBV27 and TRBJ2-3; weak D call: TRBD2 (6 bases). CDR3 length: 16 amino acids. Germline lookup yields CDR1 MNHEY and CDR2 SMNVEV (reference sequence). Between the trimmed V and J ends, which lost 2 bases and 2 bases, there was a span of 14 bases.

The chain combines TRBV29-1 with TRBJ2-3, with 9 bases lining up with TRBD2. This CDR3 is 18 amino acids long. Trimming took 0 bases from V and 4 from J; bases not matched to a gene: 14. Germline loops: CDR1 SQVTM, CDR2 ANQGSEA. The CDR3 DNA sequence: TGCAGCGTTGAAGATCTCCCTACGGCGGGGGGGATGGCAGATACGCAGTATTTT. It translates to CSVEDLPTAGGMADTQYF.

V and J are TRBV27 and TRBJ1-5; 9 bases map to TRBD1. The V segment lost 0 bases and the J segment 2 bases; nucleotides outside the gene matches: 2. Germline V lookup: CDR1 MNHEY, CDR2 SMNVEV (reference sequence). The CDR3 covers 16 residues. The CDR3 nucleotides are TGTGCCAGCAGTTTATCTAGGACAGGGGGCAATCAGCCCCAGCATTTT. Protein product: CASSLSRTGGNQPQHF.

The chain links TRBV27 to TRBJ2-1, with a tentative D call TRBD1 (6 bases). The CDR3 is 15 amino acids. V dropped 3 bases and J dropped 10 bases, with 19 bases sitting between them. Germline V gene lookup returns CDR1 MNHEY and CDR2 SMNVEV (reference sequence). CDR3 nucleotides: TGTGCCAGCAGTTTCCGCCCAGGGATTCAGGGGGAGCAGTTCTTC. Encoded protein: CASSFRPGIQGEQFF.

The CDR3 sequence is CSVVTVEGYGNTIYF. CDR3 nucleotide sequence: TGCAGCGTTGTAACCGTTGAGGGCTATGGAAACACCATATATTTT. The rearrangement joins TRBV29-1 to TRBJ1-3; D unclear. Trimming took off 4 bases at V and 3 bases at J, with 16 bases between the two ends. Germline V gives CDR1 SQVTM, CDR2 ANQGSEA. CDR3 size: 15 residues.

The genes are TRBV15 and TRBJ2-1, with D uncertain. With 3 bases removed from V and 2 bases from J, the gap between germline ends came to 5 bases. In germline, CDR1 is LNHNV, CDR2 YYDKDF (reference sequence). The CDR3 consists of 13 residues. Here the CDR3 DNA reads TGTGCCACCAGCAGGACAACCTACAATGAGCAGTTCTTC. It is translated as CATSRTTYNEQFF.

The V call is TRBV9, the J call TRBJ2-7; TRBD1 aligns across 8 bases. The V segment lost 2 bases and the J segment 5 bases; nucleotides outside the gene matches: 6. The CDR3 length is 14 residues. Per the germline V gene, CDR1 is SGDLS and CDR2 is YYNGEE. The DNA of the CDR3 is TGTGCCAGCAGCGTGGGCCAGGGGGCAGACGAGCAGTACTTC. As protein: CASSVGQGADEQYF.

This clone was counted a single time. The gene calls are TRBV28 and TRBJ1-1, with 7 bases aligning to TRBD1. Trimming removed 1 base from V and 2 bases from J; junction bases left unmatched: 4. Germline V gene data show CDR1 as MDHEN and CDR2 as SYDVKM. This CDR3 comprises 15 residues. The CDR3 reads CASSLSSGGNTEAFF. The CDR3 DNA reads as TGTGCCAGCAGTTTATCCTCAGGGGGAAACACTGAAGCTTTCTTT. Filled out from reference TRBV28 and TRBJ1-1, the complete variable domain reads DVKVTQSSRYLVKRTGEKVFLECVQDMDHENMFWYRQDPGLGLRLIYFSYDVKMKEKGDIPEGYSVSREKKERFSLILESASTNQTSMYLCASSLSSGGNTEAFFGQGTRLTVV.

A word on this clone: With only one base between it and a far larger clone, this is likely a read error. The gene calls are TRBV9 and TRBJ1-3, with D perhaps matching TRBD1 (5 bases). V lost 4 bases and J 0 bases, leaving 14 bases between the germline ends. The germline CDR1 and CDR2 sequences are SGDLS and YYNGEE. The CDR3 spans 16 residues. CDR3 in amino acids: CASSFDSQSSGNTIYF. In DNA, the CDR3 is TGTGCCAGCAGCTTCGACAGTCAGAGCTCTGGAAACACCATATATTTT. Combining the CDR3 with reference TRBV9 and TRBJ1-3 gives the whole variable domain DSGVTQTPKHLITATGQRVTLRCSPRSGDLSVYWYQQSLDQGLQFLIQYYNGEERAKGNILERFSAQQFPDLHSELNLSSLELGDSALYFCASSFDSQSSGNTIYFGEGSWLTVV.

The V call is TRBV6-5, the J call TRBJ2-5; the D gene is possibly TRBD2 (6 bases). Germline values: CDR1 MNHEY, CDR2 SVGAGI. The CDR3 has 12 residues. Trimming stripped 8 bases from V and 11 bases from J, with 18 bases between. CDR3 sequence: CASETPSREQYF. The DNA of the CDR3 is TGTGCCAGCGAAACCCCTTCTCGGGAGCAGTACTTC.

The chain employs TRBV5-6 and TRBJ2-3, with D uncertain. Germline lookup yields CDR1 SGHDT and CDR2 YYEEEE. V was cut by 2 bases and J by 4 bases, with 8 bases left in between. This CDR3 contains 13 residues. For the CDR3, the DNA is TGTGCCAGCAGCTTCACAGTTGCAGATACGCAGTATTTT. This translates into CASSFTVADTQYF.

The chain recombines TRBV13 with TRBJ2-7; 10 bases fit TRBD1. The V gene's germline CDR1 is PRHDT and CDR2 FYEKMQ (reference sequence). V trimming: 2 bases; J trimming: 5 bases; junction bases outside the gene matches: 12. CDR3 length: 17 amino acids. The CDR3 sequence is CASSLSFGQGEGDEQYF. The CDR3 bases are TGTGCCAGCAGCTTATCGTTTGGACAGGGGGAAGGTGACGAGCAGTACTTC.

This clone was seen a handful of times. The chain joins TRBV6-5 to TRBJ2-1; D not resolved. This CDR3 is built from 13 residues. V was pared by 5 bases and J by 4 bases, with 9 bases between. Germline CDR1 reads MNHEY; CDR2 reads SVGAGI. In DNA form, the CDR3 reads TGTGCCAGCAGTCCCGCCAGGTACAATGAGCAGTTCTTC. Protein sequence: CASSPARYNEQFF.

This clone has a single count. V and J are TRBV7-9 and TRBJ1-2; 7 bases agree with TRBD1. Germline trimming cut 5 bases from V and 5 bases from J; bases unmatched to any gene: 11. Germline lookup yields CDR1 SEHNR and CDR2 FQNEAQ (reference sequence). This CDR3 is built from 15 residues. For the CDR3, the DNA is TGTGCCAGCAGCGGGAGACAGGGAGATTGGTATGGCTACACCTTC. Its protein product is CASSGRQGDWYGYTF. Filled out from reference TRBV7-9 and TRBJ1-2, the complete variable domain reads DTGVSQNPRHKITKRGQNVTFRCDPISEHNRLYWYRQTLGQGPEFLTYFQNEAQLEKSRLLSDRFSAERPKGSFSTLEIQRTEQGDSAMYLCASSGRQGDWYGYTFGSGTRLTVV.

J is TRBJ2-7 and V is TRBV7-7, with TRBD1 matching over 8 bases. The CDR3 is 14 amino acids. Germline V lookup: CDR1 SSHAT, CDR2 FNYEAQ (reference sequence). V shed 4 bases and J 4 bases; nucleotides not matched to a gene: 6. DNA for the CDR3: TGTGCCAGCAGCTCCCAGGGGGCGAGGTACGAGCAGTACTTC. Its translation: CASSSQGARYEQYF.

The rearrangement uses TRBV9 and TRBJ1-1, with 7 bases lining up with TRBD1. Trimming removed 3 bases from V and 0 bases from J; junction bases left unmatched: 8. CDR3 size: 16 residues. The germline V gene has CDR1 SGDLS and CDR2 YYNGEE. The CDR3 region is CASSAPPGQLNTEAFF. The CDR3 coding sequence is TGTGCCAGCAGCGCCCCCCCGGGACAGCTGAACACTGAAGCTTTCTTT.

The chain uses TRBV6-1 and TRBJ2-3; no reliable D call. This CDR3 is 15 amino acids long. V was pared by 0 bases and J by 0 bases, with 7 bases between. The germline V gene encodes CDR1 MNHNS and CDR2 SASEGT. The CDR3 DNA reads as TGTGCCAGCAGTGAAGCCCGGTCTAGCACAGATACGCAGTATTTT. This translates into CASSEARSSTDTQYF.

CDR3 amino acids: CASSLYGTGDEQYF. The DNA of the CDR3 is TGTGCCAGCAGTTTATATGGGACAGGGGACGAGCAGTACTTC. The chain carries TRBV27 and TRBJ2-7; TRBD1 matches at 10 bases. Germline trimming cut 1 base from V and 5 bases from J; bases unmatched to any gene: 2. The V gene's germline CDR1 is MNHEY and CDR2 SMNVEV (reference sequence). The CDR3 runs 14 residues.

This chain uses TRBV19 with TRBJ2-1, with 7 bases that match TRBD2. Per the germline V gene, CDR1 is LNHDA and CDR2 is SQIVND (reference sequence). This CDR3 is built from 15 residues. J was trimmed by 0 bases and V by 3 bases; bases with no gene match: 2. The CDR3: CASSITGGSYNEQFF. The DNA of the CDR3 is TGTGCCAGTAGTATTACGGGGGGCTCCTACAATGAGCAGTTCTTC.

The rearrangement links TRBV28 to TRBJ1-2; no reliable D call. V lost 6 bases and J 5 bases, leaving 13 bases between the germline ends. The CDR3 length is 13 residues. CDR1 is MDHEN and CDR2 is SYDVKM in the germline V gene. The CDR3 DNA sequence: TGTGCCAGCAGCAGCCCCCGGAGGTATGGCTACACCTTC. It translates to CASSSPRRYGYTF.